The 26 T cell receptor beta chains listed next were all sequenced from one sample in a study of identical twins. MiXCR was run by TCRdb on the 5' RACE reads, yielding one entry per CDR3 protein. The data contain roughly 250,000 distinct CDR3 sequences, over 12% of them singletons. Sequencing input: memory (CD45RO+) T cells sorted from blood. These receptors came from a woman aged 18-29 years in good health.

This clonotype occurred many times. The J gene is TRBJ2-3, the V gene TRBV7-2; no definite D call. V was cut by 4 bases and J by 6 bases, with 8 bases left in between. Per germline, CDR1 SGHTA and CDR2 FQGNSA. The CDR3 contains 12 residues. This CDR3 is CASSSRWDTQYF. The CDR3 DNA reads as TGTGCCAGCAGCTCAAGGTGGGATACGCAGTATTTT.

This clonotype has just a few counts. CDR3 coding DNA: TGCAGTGCTGCGCTGGGGCCCGCGCGGTATGAGCAGTTCTTC. It specifies CSAALGPARYEQFF. The chain uses TRBV20-1 and TRBJ2-1; D perhaps matches TRBD1 (5 bases). The CDR3 runs 14 residues. Trimming left V 5 bases short and J 8 bases short, with 19 bases between. The V gene's germline CDR1 is DFQATT and CDR2 SNEGSKA (reference sequence).

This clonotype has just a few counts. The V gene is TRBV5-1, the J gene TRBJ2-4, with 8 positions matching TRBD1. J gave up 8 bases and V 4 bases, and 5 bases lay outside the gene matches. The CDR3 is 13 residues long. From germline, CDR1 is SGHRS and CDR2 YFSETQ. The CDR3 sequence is CASSPDRADIQYF. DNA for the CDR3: TGCGCCAGCAGCCCGGACAGGGCGGACATTCAGTACTTC.

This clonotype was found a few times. CDR3 sequence reads: CASSVGTAAGQPQHF. DNA of the CDR3: TGTGCCAGCAGCGTAGGCACGGCGGCGGGTCAGCCCCAGCATTTT. The chain has TRBV9 and TRBJ1-5; no definite D call. CDR1 and CDR2 from the germline V gene are SGDLS and YYNGEE. Trimming shortened V by 0 bases and J by 6 bases, and 13 bases separated the two germline ends. The CDR3 is 15 amino acids.

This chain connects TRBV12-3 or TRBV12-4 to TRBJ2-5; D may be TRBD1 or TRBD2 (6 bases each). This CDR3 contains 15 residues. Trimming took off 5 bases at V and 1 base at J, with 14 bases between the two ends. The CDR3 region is CASSSHGGFQETQYF. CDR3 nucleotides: TGTGCCAGCAGTAGTCACGGGGGCTTCCAAGAGACCCAGTACTTC.

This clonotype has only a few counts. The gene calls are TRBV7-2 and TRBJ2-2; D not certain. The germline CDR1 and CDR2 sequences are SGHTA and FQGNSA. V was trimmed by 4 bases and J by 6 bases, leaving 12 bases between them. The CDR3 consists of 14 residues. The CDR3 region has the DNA TGTGCCAGCAGCTCTGGCATTCACGCCGGGGAGCTGTTTTTT. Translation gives CASSSGIHAGELFF.

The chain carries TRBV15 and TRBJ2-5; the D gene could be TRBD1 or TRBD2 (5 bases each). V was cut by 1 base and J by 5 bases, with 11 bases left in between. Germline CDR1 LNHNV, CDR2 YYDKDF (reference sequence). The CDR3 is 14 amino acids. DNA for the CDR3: TGTGCCACCAGCAGAGTGGGGACCGGGGAGACCCAGTACTTC. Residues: CATSRVGTGETQYF.

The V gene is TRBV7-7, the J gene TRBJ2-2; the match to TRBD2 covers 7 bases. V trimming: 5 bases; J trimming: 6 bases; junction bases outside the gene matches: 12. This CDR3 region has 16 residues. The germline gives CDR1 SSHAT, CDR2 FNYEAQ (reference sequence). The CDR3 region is CASSRSSGGTPGELFF. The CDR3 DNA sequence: TGTGCCAGCAGCCGTTCTAGCGGAGGAACACCCGGGGAGCTGTTTTTT. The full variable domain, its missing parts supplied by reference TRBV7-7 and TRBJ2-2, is GAGVSQSPRYKVTKRGQDVTLRCDPISSHATLYWYQQALGQGPEFLTYFNYEAQPDKSGLPSDRFSAERPEGSISTLTIQRTEQRDSAMYRCASSRSSGGTPGELFFGEGSRLTVL.

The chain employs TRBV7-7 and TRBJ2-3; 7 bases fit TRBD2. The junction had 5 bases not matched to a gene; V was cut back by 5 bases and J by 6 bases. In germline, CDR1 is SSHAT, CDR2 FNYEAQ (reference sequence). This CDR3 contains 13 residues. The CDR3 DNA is TGTGCCAGCAGCCTCGGGACTATGGATACGCAGTATTTT. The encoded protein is CASSLGTMDTQYF.

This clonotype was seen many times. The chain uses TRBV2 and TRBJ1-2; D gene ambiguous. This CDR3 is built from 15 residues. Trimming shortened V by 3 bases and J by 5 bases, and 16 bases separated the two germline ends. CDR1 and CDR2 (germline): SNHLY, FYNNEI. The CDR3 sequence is CASSETEQTLYGYTF. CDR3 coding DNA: TGTGCCAGCAGTGAGACGGAGCAGACTCTGTATGGCTACACCTTC.

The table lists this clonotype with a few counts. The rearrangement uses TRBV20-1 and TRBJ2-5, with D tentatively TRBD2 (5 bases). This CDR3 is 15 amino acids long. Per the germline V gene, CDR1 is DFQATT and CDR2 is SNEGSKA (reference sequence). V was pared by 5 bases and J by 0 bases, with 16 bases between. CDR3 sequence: CSARSPSGHQETQYF. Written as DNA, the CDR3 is TGCAGTGCTCGCTCCCCGAGCGGCCACCAAGAGACCCAGTACTTC.

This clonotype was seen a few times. The CDR3 reads CASSPAWIGEQYF. In DNA form, the CDR3 reads TGTGCCAGCAGCCCGGCCTGGATCGGGGAGCAGTACTTC. The rearrangement joins TRBV9 to TRBJ2-7; D remains ambiguous. CDR3 length: 13 amino acids. Germline-derived CDR1 and CDR2 are SGDLS and YYNGEE. V lost 4 bases and J 7 bases, leaving 15 bases between the germline ends.

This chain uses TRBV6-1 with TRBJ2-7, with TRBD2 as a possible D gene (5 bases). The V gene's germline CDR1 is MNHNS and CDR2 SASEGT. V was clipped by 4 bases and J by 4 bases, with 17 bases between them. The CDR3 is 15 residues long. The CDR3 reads CASSGSRGRDYEQYF. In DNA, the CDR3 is TGTGCCAGCAGTGGAAGCCGGGGAAGAGATTACGAGCAGTACTTC.

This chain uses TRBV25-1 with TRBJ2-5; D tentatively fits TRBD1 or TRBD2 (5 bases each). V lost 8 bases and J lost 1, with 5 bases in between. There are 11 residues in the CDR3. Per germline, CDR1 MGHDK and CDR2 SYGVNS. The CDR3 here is CASGTQETQYF. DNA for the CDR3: TGTGCCAGCGGGACCCAAGAGACCCAGTACTTC.

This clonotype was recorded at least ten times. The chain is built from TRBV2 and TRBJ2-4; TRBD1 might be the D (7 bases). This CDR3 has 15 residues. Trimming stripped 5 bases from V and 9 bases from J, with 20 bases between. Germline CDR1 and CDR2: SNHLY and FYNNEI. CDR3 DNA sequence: TGTGCCAGCAGTTTCAATGCGGGACAGCTCGCCATTCAGTACTTC. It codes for CASSFNAGQLAIQYF.

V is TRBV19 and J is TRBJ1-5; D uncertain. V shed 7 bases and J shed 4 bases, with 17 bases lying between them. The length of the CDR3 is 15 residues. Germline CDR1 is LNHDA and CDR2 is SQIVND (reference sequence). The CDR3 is CASNTDGNPNQPQHF. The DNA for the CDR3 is TGTGCCAGTAACACGGACGGAAACCCAAATCAGCCCCAGCATTTT.

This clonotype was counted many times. The chain's CDR3 is CSVEWYNEQFF. Written as DNA, the CDR3 is TGCAGCGTTGAATGGTACAATGAGCAGTTCTTC. The gene calls are TRBV29-1 and TRBJ2-1; D remains unclear. Germline V CDR1 and CDR2: SQVTM, ANQGSEA. Between the trimmed V and J ends, which lost 2 bases and 4 bases, there was a span of 3 bases. The CDR3 spans 11 residues.

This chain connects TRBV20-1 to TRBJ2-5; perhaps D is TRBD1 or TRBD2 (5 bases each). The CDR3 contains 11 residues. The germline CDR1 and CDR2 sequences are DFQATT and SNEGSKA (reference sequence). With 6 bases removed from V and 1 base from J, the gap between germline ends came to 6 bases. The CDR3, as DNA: TGCAGTGCGGGGGTCCAAGAGACCCAGTACTTC. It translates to CSAGVQETQYF.

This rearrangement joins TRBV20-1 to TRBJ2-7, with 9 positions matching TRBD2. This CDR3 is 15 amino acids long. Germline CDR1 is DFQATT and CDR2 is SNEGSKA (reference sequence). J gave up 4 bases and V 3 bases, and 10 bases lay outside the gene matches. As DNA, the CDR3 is TGCAGTGCTAGGAAGTTCGTAGCGGGGGTATACGAGCAGTACTTC. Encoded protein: CSARKFVAGVYEQYF.

CDR3 in DNA: TGCGCCAGCAGCTTGGGGGCATTACGAGGACGGGGCACCGGGGAGCTGTTTTTT. Encoded protein: CASSLGALRGRGTGELFF. V is TRBV5-1 and J is TRBJ2-2; D perhaps matches TRBD2 (5 bases). Germline V gives CDR1 SGHRS, CDR2 YFSETQ. The CDR3 is 18 amino acids. V was pared by 0 bases and J by 4 bases, with 19 bases between. The variable domain in full, with the rest retrieved from reference TRBV5-1 and TRBJ2-2, is KAGVTQTPRYLIKTRGQQVTLSCSPISGHRSVSWYQQTPGQGLQFLFEYFSETQRNKGNFPGRFSGRQFSNSRSEMNVSTLELGDSALYLCASSLGALRGRGTGELFFGEGSRLTVL.

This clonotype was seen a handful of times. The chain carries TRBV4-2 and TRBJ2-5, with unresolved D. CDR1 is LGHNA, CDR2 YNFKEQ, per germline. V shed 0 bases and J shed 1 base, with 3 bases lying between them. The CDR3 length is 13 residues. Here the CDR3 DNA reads TGTGCCAGCAGCCAAGAGGCCCAAGAGACCCAGTACTTC. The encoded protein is CASSQEAQETQYF.

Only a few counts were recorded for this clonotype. This chain's CDR3 is CASSLRTHFPIQYF. In nucleotides, the CDR3 is TGTGCCAGCAGCTTAAGGACTCATTTCCCCATTCAGTACTTC. The chain joins TRBV11-2 to TRBJ2-4; tentative D call: TRBD2 (5 bases). The CDR3 runs to 14 residues. Germline loops: CDR1 SGHAT, CDR2 FQNNGV. The germline V and J ends were trimmed by 2 bases and 9 bases, with 14 bases remaining between them.

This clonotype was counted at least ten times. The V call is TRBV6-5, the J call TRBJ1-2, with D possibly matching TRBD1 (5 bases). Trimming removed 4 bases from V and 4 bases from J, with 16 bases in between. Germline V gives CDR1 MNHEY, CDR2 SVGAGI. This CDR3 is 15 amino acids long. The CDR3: CASSSPGGRGYGYTF. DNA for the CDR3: TGTGCCAGCAGTTCTCCGGGTGGTAGGGGCTATGGCTACACCTTC.

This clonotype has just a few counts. In DNA form, the CDR3 reads TGCAGTGGGAAAAGGGAAGGAGATACACCCCTCCACTTT. As protein: CSGKREGDTPLHF. This sequence joins TRBV20-1 and TRBJ1-6; D gene uncertain. The V end was cut by 7 bases, the J end by 11 bases, with 18 bases between. CDR1 and CDR2 from the germline V gene are DFQATT and SNEGSKA (reference sequence). The CDR3 spans 13 residues.

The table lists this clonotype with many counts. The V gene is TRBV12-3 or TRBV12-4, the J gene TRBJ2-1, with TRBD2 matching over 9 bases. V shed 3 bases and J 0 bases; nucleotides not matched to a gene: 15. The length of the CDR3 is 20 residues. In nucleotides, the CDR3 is TGTGCCAGCAGTTTCCCGGGACTAGCAACGGGGGCGAGCTCCTACAATGAGCAGTTCTTC. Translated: CASSFPGLATGASSYNEQFF.

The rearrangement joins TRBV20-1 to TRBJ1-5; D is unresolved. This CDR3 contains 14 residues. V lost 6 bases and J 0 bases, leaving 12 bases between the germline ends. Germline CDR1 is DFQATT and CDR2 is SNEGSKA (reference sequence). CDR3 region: CSATTGYSNQPQHF. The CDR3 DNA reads TGCAGTGCAACCACGGGGTATAGCAATCAGCCCCAGCATTTT.